This T cell receptor (beta chain) was obtained from a study of cytomegalovirus exposure and HLA in healthy donors. Trimming took 2 bases from V and 6 from J, leaving 8 bases between them. Germline assignment: CDR1 SGHTA and CDR2 FQGNSA. This CDR3 region has 12 residues. The study ran its PCR with 60 Vbeta and 13 Jbeta primers. The table came from immunoSEQ multiplex PCR; TCRdb's copy has only in-frame clones and leaves some out. Of some 130,000 clones listed, roughly three quarters are singletons. Material for sequencing was PBMCs. The receptor was isolated from a man between 25 and 39 years old in good health and CMV-seronegative. The gene calls are TRBV7-2 and TRBJ2-7; D unresolved. The CDR3 DNA is TGTGCCAGCAGCTTACAGGTCCTCGAGCAGTACTTC. It encodes CASSLQVLEQYF.